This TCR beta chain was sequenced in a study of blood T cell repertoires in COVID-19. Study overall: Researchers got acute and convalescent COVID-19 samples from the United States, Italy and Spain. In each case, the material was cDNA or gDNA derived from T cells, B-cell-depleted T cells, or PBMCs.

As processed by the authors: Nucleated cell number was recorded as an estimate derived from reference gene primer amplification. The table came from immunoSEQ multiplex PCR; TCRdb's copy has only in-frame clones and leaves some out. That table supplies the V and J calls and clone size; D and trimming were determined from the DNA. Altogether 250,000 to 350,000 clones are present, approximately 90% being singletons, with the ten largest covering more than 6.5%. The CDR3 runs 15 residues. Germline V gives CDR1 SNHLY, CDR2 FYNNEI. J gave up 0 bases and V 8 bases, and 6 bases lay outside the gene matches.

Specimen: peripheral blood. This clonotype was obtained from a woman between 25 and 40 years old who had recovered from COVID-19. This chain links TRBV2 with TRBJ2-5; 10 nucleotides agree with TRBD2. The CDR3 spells CASGGTSVDQETQYF. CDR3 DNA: TGTGCCAGCGGGGGGACTAGCGTCGACCAAGAGACCCAGTACTTC. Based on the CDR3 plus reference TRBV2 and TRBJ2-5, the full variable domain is EPEVTQTPSHQVTQMGQEVILRCVPISNHLYFYWYRQILGQKVEFLVSFYNNEISEKSEIFDDQFSVERPDGSNFTLKIRSTKLEDSAMYFCASGGTSVDQETQYFGPGTRLLVL.